Below are 20 T cell receptor beta chains sequenced from a single sample in a study of CD4 T cells in relation to SARS-CoV-2 and coronaviruses. Sequencing was performed with immunoSEQ multiplex PCR; in TCRdb, only in-frame clones are kept and a portion is missing. The table has more than 20,000 clones, 60% to 80% seen once; the top ten hold 16%. CD4+ T cells from unexposed donors were obtained before the COVID-19 pandemic (2011-2018). After ten to eleven days of culture, CD4+ T cells were isolated. These receptors lack a known antigen. The sequenced sample was CD4+ T cells from PBMCs, cultured in vitro. These receptor sequences come from a human donor in good health.

The chain has TRBV11-1 and TRBJ1-1, with no clear D. Germline CDR1 is SGHAT and CDR2 is FQDESV (reference sequence). With 1 base removed from V and 6 bases from J, the gap between germline ends came to 9 bases. The CDR3 covers 13 residues. The DNA for the CDR3 is TGTGCCAGCAGCTTAGTAGGGCGTTCTGAAGCTTTCTTT. It yields the protein CASSLVGRSEAFF.

This chain joins TRBV5-1 and TRBJ2-1; D is possibly TRBD2 (6 bases). The CDR3 has 16 residues. The V and J ends lost 3 bases and 5 bases respectively, with 18 bases between them. Per the germline V gene, CDR1 is SGHRS and CDR2 is YFSETQ. For the CDR3, the DNA is TGCGCCAGCAGCTGGGGGAATAGCGGTGGGAACAATGAGCAGTTCTTC. Encoded protein: CASSWGNSGGNNEQFF.

The chain combines TRBV3-1 (or the pseudogene TRBV3-2) with TRBJ1-2, with a tentative D call TRBD1 (5 bases). This CDR3 spans 13 amino acids. CDR1 is LGHDT, CDR2 YNNKEL, per germline (reference sequence). V gave up 1 base and J gave up 6 bases, with 9 bases separating them. CDR3 amino acids: CASSQGGPNGYTF. The CDR3 DNA follows: TGTGCCAGCAGCCAAGGGGGCCCCAATGGCTACACCTTC.

This chain joins TRBV19 and TRBJ2-5; D possibly corresponds to TRBD1 (6 bases). With 6 bases removed from V and 2 bases from J, the gap between germline ends came to 16 bases. The germline V gene encodes CDR1 LNHDA and CDR2 SQIVND (reference sequence). The CDR3 has 15 residues. This chain's CDR3 is CASSKNRAKQETQYF. The CDR3 bases are TGTGCCAGTAGCAAGAACAGGGCTAAACAAGAGACCCAGTACTTC.

The rearrangement uses TRBV7-9 and TRBJ2-7; TRBD1 matches at 9 bases. Germline CDR1 reads SEHNR; CDR2 reads FQNEAQ (reference sequence). V lost 5 bases to trimming and J lost 7 bases; unmatched junction nucleotides: 12. The CDR3 has 15 residues. CDR3 protein: CASSKPGQGSWEQYF. The CDR3 DNA reads as TGTGCCAGCAGCAAACCGGGACAGGGTTCGTGGGAGCAGTACTTC.

The genes are TRBV5-1 and TRBJ2-1, with D uncertain. There are 15 residues in the CDR3. Germline loops: CDR1 SGHRS, CDR2 YFSETQ. Trimming shortened V by 2 bases and J by 0 bases, and 9 bases separated the two germline ends. The CDR3 loop is CASSLSGDSYNEQFF. CDR3 coding DNA: TGCGCCAGCAGCTTAAGTGGGGACTCCTACAATGAGCAGTTCTTC.

The rearrangement joins TRBV3-1 (or the pseudogene TRBV3-2) to TRBJ2-7; 9 bases are a match to TRBD1. The germline V gene has CDR1 LGHDT and CDR2 YNNKEL (reference sequence). This CDR3 has 15 residues. V shed 5 bases and J 6 bases; nucleotides not matched to a gene: 11. CDR3 residues: CASSAPGTGYFEQYF. The CDR3 DNA follows: TGTGCCAGCAGCGCCCCCGGGACAGGGTATTTCGAGCAGTACTTC.

In its sample, this clone was seen a few times. The CDR3 region is CASSSRTSPGVRYTDTQYF. CDR3 nucleotide sequence: TGTGCCAGCAGCTCCAGGACTAGTCCGGGGGTGAGGTACACAGATACGCAGTATTTT. This sequence joins TRBV7-9 and TRBJ2-3; 7 positions agree with TRBD2. This CDR3 comprises 19 residues. From germline, CDR1 is SEHNR and CDR2 FQNEAQ (reference sequence). V shed 4 bases and J 2 bases; nucleotides not matched to a gene: 18.

The CDR3 loop reads CASSSPGQETQYF. The CDR3 DNA reads TGTGCCAGCAGTTCGCCGGGCCAAGAGACCCAGTACTTC. The chain links TRBV28 to TRBJ2-5; D remains unclear. Germline V gene lookup returns CDR1 MDHEN and CDR2 SYDVKM. The CDR3 has 13 amino acids. Trimming took off 4 bases at V and 1 base at J, with 7 bases between the two ends.

The V and J genes are TRBV20-1 and TRBJ2-3, with 9 bases identical to TRBD2. The V and J ends lost 3 bases and 0 bases, in that order; junction bases with no gene match: 10. The CDR3 length is 17 residues. CDR1 is DFQATT, CDR2 SNEGSKA, per germline (reference sequence). DNA for the CDR3: TGCAGTGCTAGTCGGCGGGAGGGCCCTCGAAGCACAGATACGCAGTATTTT. Its protein product is CSASRREGPRSTDTQYF.

The genes are TRBV7-9 and TRBJ2-7; D might be TRBD2 (7 bases). Between the trimmed V and J ends, which lost 1 base and 6 bases, there was a span of 16 bases. In germline, CDR1 is SEHNR, CDR2 FQNEAQ (reference sequence). The CDR3 sequence is 15 residues long. The CDR3, as DNA: TGTGCCAGCAGCTTAGGCGGAGGGGGGGGTTCCGAGCAGTACTTC. It codes for CASSLGGGGGSEQYF.

The V and J genes are TRBV6-5 and TRBJ2-5; D perhaps matches TRBD1 (5 bases). V lost 6 bases, J lost 5 bases, and 13 bases lay in between. CDR1 is MNHEY, CDR2 SVGAGI, per germline. The CDR3 is 13 residues long. CDR3 in DNA: TGTGCCAGCAGCCAGGGTATAGAGGAGACCCAGTACTTC. It is translated as CASSQGIEETQYF.

The V and J genes are TRBV2 and TRBJ2-7; TRBD1 matches at 9 bases. The CDR3 runs 14 residues. Looked up from germline, CDR1 is SNHLY and CDR2 is FYNNEI. With V trimmed by 6 bases and J by 3 bases, 6 bases remained unmatched. The DNA for the CDR3 is TGTGCCAGCAGGAAACAGGGGGCCCTCTACGAGCAGTACTTC. This sequence encodes CASRKQGALYEQYF.

V gene TRBV3-1 (or the pseudogene TRBV3-2) combines with J gene TRBJ2-1, with D maybe TRBD2 (6 bases). Germline CDR1 and CDR2: LGHDT and YNNKEL (reference sequence). V lost 4 bases to trimming and J lost 7 bases, with 17 bases between them. This CDR3 has 15 residues. CDR3 coding DNA: TGTGCCAGCAGCCTTCGGGGGACCCCGGGGAATGAGCAGTTCTTC. This gives the protein CASSLRGTPGNEQFF.

The chain recombines TRBV19 with TRBJ1-2; D is uncertain. V gave up 3 bases and J gave up 7 bases, with 9 bases separating them. This CDR3 has 12 amino acids. CDR1 and CDR2 (germline): LNHDA, SQIVND (reference sequence). The CDR3 DNA reads TGTGCCAGTAGTATCCCGGGTGGTGGCTACACCTTC. This translates into CASSIPGGGYTF.

CDR3 in amino acids: CASTIAGQGNTEAFF. CDR3 sequence (DNA): TGTGCCAGCACCATAGCCGGACAGGGGAACACTGAAGCTTTCTTT. The V call is TRBV28, the J call TRBJ1-1, with 8 bases identical to TRBD1. V dropped 7 bases and J dropped 1; count of bases not matched to a gene: 8. Germline V lookup: CDR1 MDHEN, CDR2 SYDVKM. The length of the CDR3 is 15 residues.

The chain links TRBV3-1 (or the pseudogene TRBV3-2) to TRBJ2-3, with 7 bases aligning to TRBD2. This CDR3 comprises 13 residues. Germline V CDR1 and CDR2: LGHDT, YNNKEL (reference sequence). Trimming cost V 4 bases and J 6 bases; bases outside gene matches: 4. The CDR3 is CASSRGGTDTQYF. The CDR3 bases are TGTGCCAGCAGCCGGGGAGGGACGGATACGCAGTATTTT.

The chain has TRBV5-1 and TRBJ2-1, with TRBD2 identical over 9 bases. The V gene's germline CDR1 is SGHRS and CDR2 YFSETQ. J was trimmed by 4 bases and V by 2 bases; bases with no gene match: 4. CDR3 length: 15 amino acids. The DNA of the CDR3 is TGCGCCAGCAGCTTCCCTAGCGGGACATACAATGAGCAGTTCTTC. Translated: CASSFPSGTYNEQFF.

V usage is TRBV5-3 and J usage is TRBJ2-7; 13 bases map to TRBD2. TRBV5-3 is designated an ORF whose function remains uncertain. The CDR3 totals 16 residues. Trimming cost V 4 bases and J 3 bases; bases outside gene matches: 7. CDR3 nucleotides: TGTGCCAGAAGCCTCGGACTAGCGGGAGCCTGCTACGAGCAGTACTTC. Translating it yields CARSLGLAGACYEQYF.

CDR3 protein: CSASSGEFIFPLHF. The CDR3 DNA follows: TGCAGTGCTAGTAGTGGAGAGTTCATCTTCCCCCTCCACTTT. This chain joins TRBV20-1 and TRBJ1-6; D is unresolved. The CDR3 has 14 amino acids. The germline V gene has CDR1 DFQATT and CDR2 SNEGSKA (reference sequence). With 3 bases removed from V and 13 bases from J, the gap between germline ends came to 19 bases.